This T cell receptor (beta chain) was obtained from a study of blood T cell repertoires in COVID-19 (dated by TCRdb to between 2020 and 2021). General notes on the study: Samples from collaborators originated in the United States, Italy and Spain and spanned both the acute and convalescent phases of COVID-19. The material from the prospective study consisted of cDNA or gDNA derived from T cells, B-cell-depleted T cells, or PBMCs. Subjects who had been exposed to COVID-19, were actively infected with it, or had recovered from it provided the deeply sampled blood TCRbeta repertoires that made up the dataset. A freely available public database, intended as a resource for researchers studying the immune response to SARS-CoV-2, is where the repertoires were released. Samples came from the ongoing ImmuneRACE study (first 160 participants) plus 1,254 subjects from 6 global collaborators. Sample metadata almost always included a de-identified subject ID, COVID-19 status, age in years and sex. Where HLA class I and class II types were available, the types were taken from metadata supplied by the sample provider, not from assay-based typing.

Turning to this clone: The specificity of this receptor is unknown. No much larger clone exists at a distance of one base, and base qualities are not known.

TCRbeta CDR3 regions were amplified from genomic DNA using the immunoSEQ Assay, a bias-controlled multiplex PCR. In the source study's methods: The number of nucleated cells in each sample was estimated from the amplification of reference gene primers within the assay. To quantify the absolute abundance of each unique TCRbeta CDR3 rearrangement, sequence reads were collapsed and filtered. For each sample, productive Simpson clonality was calculated by taking the square root of Simpson's diversity index across productive rearrangements. Not all clones reach the TCRdb copy of this immuneACCESS table, which keeps in-frame sequences only. Checked studies attribute under half of the gap to unresolved V genes and leave the rest unexplained. The DNA gave D and trimming, while V, J and clone size come from that table. The sample data list 73,000 or so clones, and over 70% of these were observed just once. The ten largest clones add up to 5% to 6.5% of the sample.

The germline ends are 13 bases apart after V is trimmed by 2 bases and J by 5 bases. The CDR3, cysteine through phenylalanine, is 14 amino acids long. The read is trimmed to its CDR3 DNA, 42 bases read in frame from base 1. For CDR1 and CDR2, the germline V gene (reference sequence) lists LNHDA and SQIVND. The paper's findings and limits, for the study overall: The quantity of clinical and demographic metadata differed by source and by participant and was supplied without curation.

Whole blood was collected in K2EDTA tubes by collaborating institutions according to the institutions' own protocols. For TCRbeta analysis, collaborator samples were shipped as frozen whole blood, as isolated PBMCs, or as DNA extracted from either sample type. The sequence is built from TRBV19 and TRBJ2-7, and TRBD2 may be the D gene, going by 7 matching bases. The sample taken for sequencing was peripheral blood. The TCR sequence derives from a man between 50 and 59 years old with active COVID-19. The CDR3 corresponds to CASSISAGADEQYF. The sequence in DNA is TGTGCCAGTAGTATAAGTGCGGGGGCCGACGAGCAGTACTTC.